This T cell receptor (beta chain) was captured in a study of T cells in Graves' hyperthyroidism and ophthalmopathy. Concerning this clonotype itself: The antigen is unknown.

Stable Graves' hyperthyroidism meant no ophthalmopathy progression within 18 months. Subjects aged 18 to 65 presented with newly diagnosed hyperthyroidism of less than 2 months' duration. RNA transcripts provided the source from which TCR beta CDR3 regions were amplified. RT-PCR in the first round (using the HTBI primer set) targeted the TCR CDR3. TCRdb re-called the multiplex PCR reads with MiXCR, one entry per CDR3 protein. The sample has some 360,000 distinct CDR3 sequences, approximately 15% seen once. General study results and limits: Ophthalmopathy and stable hyperthyroidism were separated by a 13 V-J model.

Germline V CDR1 and CDR2: SGHNT, YENEEA. This CDR3 is 15 amino acids long. J lost 5 bases, V lost 5 bases, and 5 bases had no gene match. The clonotype was recovered from a woman aged 60-70 years with Graves' hyperthyroidism. The chain is built from TRBV11-3 and TRBJ2-3; TRBD2 agrees at 12 bases. Sequenced material: blood. In nucleotides, the CDR3 is TGTGCCAGCAGCGAAGGACTAGCGGGATTAGATACGCAGTATTTT. Translated, it gives CASSEGLAGLDTQYF.